The count of the clone carrying this T cell receptor beta chain is one. Its antigen is as yet unknown. Trimming left V 1 base short and J 4 bases short, with 10 bases between. The CDR3 loop spans 15 amino acids. Per the germline V gene, CDR1 is LGHNA and CDR2 is YNFKEQ. This sample is drawn from a study of cytomegalovirus exposure and HLA in healthy donors. The study, taken as a whole, reports: Upon later analysis, TCR association rates were observed to vary by HLA locus, being highest for DRB1 and lowest for HLA-C.

PCR involved 60 Vbeta and 13 Jbeta primers. Repertoires were generated with immunoSEQ multiplex PCR, while TCRdb's copy carries only in-frame clones and drops some. This sample has some 200,000 clones, with about two thirds found just once. J is TRBJ2-2 and V is TRBV4-2; weak D call: TRBD2 (5 bases). Sequenced input: PBMCs. This TCR came from a man aged 35-49 years in good health and CMV-seropositive. The CDR3 spells CASSQGEGTTGELFF. CDR3 in DNA: TGTGCCAGCAGCCAAGGTGAGGGCACCACCGGGGAGCTGTTTTTT.